This entry lists 7 T cell receptor beta chains sequenced from one sample in a study of blood T cells in healthy people across ages. The second PCR ran roughly 7 to 11 cycles with a sample-barcoded 5' primer and J-beta primers. TCRdb itself ran the 5' RACE reads through MiXCR, one entry per CDR3 protein. The table shows more than 650,000 distinct CDR3 sequences, with approximately 21% occurring only once. The sequencing input was blood. These receptors were obtained from a man between 65 and 85 years old in good health.

This clonotype has only a few counts. One end of the junction varies from germline; a read error may be responsible. This sequence joins TRBV12-3 or TRBV12-4 and TRBJ2-5; D unresolved. The CDR3 is 14 residues long. The CDR3 sequence is CASNPDAARETRYF. The CDR3 DNA follows: TGTGCCAGCAATCCCGACGCCGCTAGAGAGACCCGGTACTTC.

The chain has TRBV24-1 and TRBJ1-5; D perhaps matches TRBD1 (6 bases). Deletions cut 6 bases from V and 2 bases from J, with 10 bases between. Germline V CDR1 and CDR2: KGHDR, SFDVKD. The CDR3 covers 14 residues. CDR3 sequence reads: CATSRAGGNQPQHF. CDR3 bases: TGTGCCACCAGTAGGGCAGGGGGCAATCAGCCCCAGCATTTT.

This clonotype showed up just a few times. This rearrangement joins TRBV5-1 to TRBJ1-2; the match to TRBD1 covers 8 bases. CDR3 size: 16 residues. V was pared by 2 bases and J by 6 bases, with 12 bases of the junction left unmatched. CDR1 and CDR2 (germline): SGHRS, YFSETQ. In DNA form, the CDR3 reads TGCGCCAGCAGCTTTGGGACAGGCCTTACGGGGGATGGCTACACCTTC. Protein sequence: CASSFGTGLTGDGYTF.

Turning to this clonotype: One end of the junction fails to match germline, which may point to a read error. The chain joins TRBV29-1 to TRBJ1-2; unclear D gene. Germline CDR1 reads SQVTM; CDR2 reads ANQGSEA. This CDR3 comprises 12 residues. The CDR3: CSVAPDSYSYTF. The CDR3 nucleotides are TGCAGCGTTGCCCCAGACTCCTATAGCTACACCTTC.

This chain joins TRBV9 and TRBJ2-3; D might be TRBD1 (5 bases). V was trimmed by 5 bases and J by 6 bases, leaving 13 bases between them. CDR1 is SGDLS and CDR2 is YYNGEE in the germline V gene. There are 13 residues in the CDR3. The CDR3 DNA follows: TGTGCCAGCAGTATCAGGGTAACCGATACGCAGTATTTT. Translated, it gives CASSIRVTDTQYF.

This clonotype was detected once. The chain carries TRBV12-3 or TRBV12-4 and TRBJ1-5; a weak D match, TRBD1 (5 bases). The V end lost 7 bases, the J end lost 1 base, and 20 bases lay between the germline ends. The CDR3 loop spans 17 amino acids. The CDR3 DNA is TGTGCCAGCAAGCCCGGGGGGGGTGGTGGGAGCAATCAGCCCCAGCATTTT. It is translated as CASKPGGGGGSNQPQHF.

The chain uses TRBV6-1 and TRBJ1-2; D remains ambiguous. Looked up from germline, CDR1 is MNHNS and CDR2 is SASEGT. The CDR3 has 15 residues. Trimming took off 0 bases at V and 8 bases at J, with 16 bases between the two ends. CDR3 sequence reads: CASSEAVWRVSGYTF. CDR3 nucleotides: TGTGCCAGCAGTGAAGCGGTTTGGAGGGTAAGCGGCTACACCTTC.